The clone carrying this T cell receptor beta chain occurred once. Its target is not known. The data were taken from a study of OX40 agonist ivuxolimab in advanced cancers. Study overall: Patients assigned to dose escalation were diagnosed with hepatocellular carcinoma, melanoma, renal cell or head and neck cancer. Checkpoint inhibitors had been given previously to under 50% of patients. Findings and limits, study-wide: At 0.1 to 3.0 mg/kg, clonal expansion of CD4+ and CD8+ blood T cells had occurred by week 6.

Germline-derived CDR1 and CDR2 are SQVTM and ANQGSEA. This CDR3 has 14 amino acids. Trimming shortened V by 3 bases and J by 1 base, and 12 bases separated the two germline ends. Data came from immunoSEQ multiplex PCR; TCRdb stores just in-frame clones and leaves some out. The sample holds fewer than 80,000 clones; 70% to 80% are singletons and the top ten take around 1.5%. V is TRBV29-1 and J is TRBJ2-5; D perhaps matches TRBD2 (6 bases). Specimen: CD4+ or CD8+ T cells sorted from blood, collected in a trial of the OX40 agonist ivuxolimab. This clonotype was obtained from an adult with an advanced solid tumor such as melanoma, head and neck, liver or kidney cancer. Written as DNA, the CDR3 is TGCAGCGTTGATCTCGGGGGACTCCAAGAGACCCAGTACTTC. Protein sequence: CSVDLGGLQETQYF.